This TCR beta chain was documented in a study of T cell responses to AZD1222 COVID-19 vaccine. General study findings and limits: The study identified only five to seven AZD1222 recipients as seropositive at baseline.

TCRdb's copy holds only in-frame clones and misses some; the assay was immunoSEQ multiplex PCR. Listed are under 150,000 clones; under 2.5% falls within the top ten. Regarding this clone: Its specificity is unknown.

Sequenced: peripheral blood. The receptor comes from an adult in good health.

The DNA for the CDR3 is TGTGCCAGCAAACCTAACCGGGTCGCGAAATCGGGCGAGCAGTACTTC. This encodes CASKPNRVAKSGEQYF. The rearrangement joins TRBV2 to TRBJ2-7; D gene unclear. Looked up from germline, CDR1 is SNHLY and CDR2 is FYNNEI. There are 16 residues in the CDR3. V lost 7 bases and J lost 6, with 25 bases in between. Filled out from reference TRBV2 and TRBJ2-7, the complete variable domain reads EPEVTQTPSHQVTQMGQEVILRCVPISNHLYFYWYRQILGQKVEFLVSFYNNEISEKSEIFDDQFSVERPDGSNFTLKIRSTKLEDSAMYFCASKPNRVAKSGEQYFGPGTRLTVT.